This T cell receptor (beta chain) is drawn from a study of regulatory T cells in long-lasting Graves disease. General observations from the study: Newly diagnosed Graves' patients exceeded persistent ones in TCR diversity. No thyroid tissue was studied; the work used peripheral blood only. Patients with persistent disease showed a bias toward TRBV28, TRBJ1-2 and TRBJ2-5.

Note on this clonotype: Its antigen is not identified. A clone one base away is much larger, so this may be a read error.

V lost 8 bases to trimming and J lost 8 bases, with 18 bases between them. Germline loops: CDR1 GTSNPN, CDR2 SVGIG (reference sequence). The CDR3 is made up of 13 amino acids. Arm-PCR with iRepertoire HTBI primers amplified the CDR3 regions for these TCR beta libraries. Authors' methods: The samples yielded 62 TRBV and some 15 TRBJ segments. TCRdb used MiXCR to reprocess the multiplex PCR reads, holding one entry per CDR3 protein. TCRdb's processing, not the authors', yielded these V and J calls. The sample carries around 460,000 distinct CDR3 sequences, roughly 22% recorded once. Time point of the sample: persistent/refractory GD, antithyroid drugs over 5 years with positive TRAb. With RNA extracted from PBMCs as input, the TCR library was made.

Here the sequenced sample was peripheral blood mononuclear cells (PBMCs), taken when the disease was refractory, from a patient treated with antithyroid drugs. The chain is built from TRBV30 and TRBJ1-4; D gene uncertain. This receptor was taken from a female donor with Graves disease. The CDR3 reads CARKWRAGEKLFF. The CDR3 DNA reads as TGTGCCCGGAAGTGGAGGGCTGGGGAAAAACTGTTTTTT.